A single sample gave rise to the 21 T cell receptor beta chains below, sequenced in a study of CD8 T cells in Susac syndrome. An input of about 0.45 to 1 ug of RNA was subjected to reverse transcription using random hexamers. TCRdb reprocessed the immunoSEQ multiplex PCR reads via MiXCR and lists one record per CDR3 protein. The table has a few hundred thousand distinct CDR3 sequences, roughly 94% seen once; the top ten hold around 0.07%. Input material: CD4+ T cells from PBMCs. The receptors were gathered from a human donor with multiple sclerosis.

The chain carries TRBV9 and TRBJ1-1; D unresolved. V was shortened by 6 bases and J by 7 bases, with 16 bases between the two germline ends. Germline V gives CDR1 SGDLS, CDR2 YYNGEE. This CDR3 contains 13 residues. For the CDR3, the DNA is TGTGCCAGCACGCCCCGAGGACGGAGTGAAGCTTTCTTT. It encodes CASTPRGRSEAFF.

V usage is TRBV6-4 and J usage is TRBJ2-2; tentative D call: TRBD1 (5 bases). Trimming removed 2 bases from V and 7 bases from J, with 11 bases in between. This CDR3 has 14 amino acids. CDR1 is MRHNA, CDR2 SNTAGT, per germline. CDR3 residues: CASSDPTAGGELFF. CDR3 bases: TGTGCCAGCAGTGACCCGACAGCAGGCGGGGAGCTGTTTTTT.

V is TRBV6-4 and J is TRBJ2-6; 10 positions match TRBD1. Germline V gene lookup returns CDR1 MRHNA and CDR2 SNTAGT. V lost 4 bases and J lost 13; bases outside the gene matches: 4. This CDR3 contains 13 residues. The CDR3 loop reads CASSADRGQVLTF. The CDR3 coding sequence is TGTGCCAGCAGTGCCGACAGGGGGCAGGTCCTGACTTTC.

J is TRBJ2-7 and V is TRBV5-1; 9 bases map to TRBD1. Trimming took 2 bases from V and 5 from J; bases not matched to a gene: 8. The germline gives CDR1 SGHRS, CDR2 YFSETQ. The CDR3 has 15 amino acids. The CDR3 is CASSLGGTGSHEQYF. DNA of the CDR3: TGCGCCAGCAGCTTAGGGGGGACAGGGAGTCACGAGCAGTACTTC. Full variable domain (missing parts from reference TRBV5-1 and TRBJ2-7): KAGVTQTPRYLIKTRGQQVTLSCSPISGHRSVSWYQQTPGQGLQFLFEYFSETQRNKGNFPGRFSGRQFSNSRSEMNVSTLELGDSALYLCASSLGGTGSHEQYFGPGTRLTVT.

V and J are TRBV7-9 and TRBJ2-3; D remains ambiguous. The CDR3 sequence is 16 residues long. Trimming left V 5 bases short and J 0 bases short, with 15 bases between. From germline, CDR1 is SEHNR and CDR2 FQNEAQ (reference sequence). The CDR3 is CASSPARQPSTDTQYF. The CDR3 DNA follows: TGTGCCAGCAGCCCAGCCAGGCAACCAAGCACAGATACGCAGTATTTT.

The CDR3 is CASSPPDNSGANVLTF. For the CDR3, the DNA is TGTGCCAGCAGCCCCCCGGACAACTCTGGGGCCAACGTCCTGACTTTC. The V call is TRBV3-1, the J call TRBJ2-6; a weak D match, TRBD1 (5 bases). The CDR3 is 16 residues long. Germline V gene lookup returns CDR1 LGHDT and CDR2 YNNKEL (reference sequence). V shed 4 bases and J shed 0 bases, with 10 bases lying between them.

V usage is TRBV7-2 and J usage is TRBJ2-5; 7 bases align to TRBD2. This CDR3 has 14 amino acids. V was clipped by 5 bases and J by 4 bases; unmatched bases: 7. Germline V gives CDR1 SGHTA, CDR2 FQGNSA. CDR3 bases: TGTGCCAGCAGCCCAGGACTAGTAAGAGAGACCCAGTACTTC. It codes for CASSPGLVRETQYF.

This rearrangement joins TRBV19 to TRBJ1-1, with 9 bases fitting TRBD1. The V gene end was trimmed by 6 bases and the J gene end by 0 bases; junction bases not matched to a gene: 5. The germline CDR1 and CDR2 sequences are LNHDA and SQIVND (reference sequence). This CDR3 has 15 residues. The CDR3: CASRRDRAMNTEAFF. The DNA of the CDR3 is TGTGCCAGTAGACGGGACAGGGCAATGAACACTGAAGCTTTCTTT.

This clonotype was seen just once. The chain couples TRBV5-1 to TRBJ2-3; TRBD2 might be the D (5 bases). With 5 bases removed from V and 5 bases from J, the gap between germline ends came to 15 bases. The CDR3 consists of 14 residues. The germline gives CDR1 SGHRS, CDR2 YFSETQ. This CDR3 reads CASSSVGELDTQYF. The CDR3 DNA reads TGCGCCAGCAGTTCGGTGGGAGAGTTAGATACGCAGTATTTT.

V gene TRBV12-3 or TRBV12-4 combines with J gene TRBJ2-1, with 10 bases identical to TRBD1. The trim removed 6 bases at V and 4 bases at J, leaving 15 bases unmatched. There are 18 residues in the CDR3. The CDR3 DNA reads TGTGCCAGCAGGTCCGGGACAGGGGAAACCGGCAGGTACAATGAGCAGTTCTTC. It translates to CASRSGTGETGRYNEQFF.

This chain uses TRBV5-4 with TRBJ2-2, with 7 bases matching TRBD2. This CDR3 is built from 17 residues. CDR1 SGHNT and CDR2 YYREEE come from the germline V gene (reference sequence). The junction had 8 bases not matched to a gene; V was cut back by 0 bases and J by 3 bases. Here the CDR3 reads CASSLGIVGGDTGELFF. CDR3 bases: TGTGCCAGCAGCTTGGGGATTGTGGGGGGGGACACCGGGGAGCTGTTTTTT.

This rearrangement joins TRBV19 to TRBJ1-3; D perhaps matches TRBD1 (6 bases). Germline CDR1 reads LNHDA; CDR2 reads SQIVND (reference sequence). The CDR3 extends over 15 amino acids. Trimming removed 9 bases at V and 0 bases at J, with 15 bases between. The CDR3 region is CASRKYRASGNTIYF. The CDR3 DNA sequence: TGTGCCAGCCGGAAGTACAGGGCCTCTGGAAACACCATATATTTT.

This clonotype was seen a few times. The V and J genes are TRBV29-1 and TRBJ1-2; the D gene is possibly TRBD1 (6 bases). The CDR3 sequence is 11 residues long. The germline V gene has CDR1 SQVTM and CDR2 ANQGSEA. V was trimmed by 5 bases and J by 3 bases, leaving 7 bases between them. The CDR3: CSVNRDYGYTF. DNA for the CDR3: TGCAGCGTTAACAGGGACTATGGCTACACCTTC.

Only a few counts were recorded for this clonotype. This chain uses TRBV30 with TRBJ2-7; perhaps TRBD2 as D (5 bases). Germline V gene lookup returns CDR1 GTSNPN and CDR2 SVGIG (reference sequence). V lost 1 base to trimming and J lost 6 bases, with 13 bases between them. The CDR3 is made up of 13 amino acids. The CDR3, as DNA: TGTGCCTGGAGTGGAAGTAGCGACGGCGAGCAGTACTTC. Translation gives CAWSGSSDGEQYF.

The J gene is TRBJ1-1, the V gene TRBV6-5; D is unresolved. V lost 6 bases and J lost 2, with 16 bases in between. The CDR3 consists of 15 residues. The germline CDR1 and CDR2 sequences are MNHEY and SVGAGI. The chain's CDR3 is CASRSDRARNTEAFF. The CDR3 region has the DNA TGTGCCAGCAGATCCGATCGGGCCAGAAACACTGAAGCTTTCTTT.

The chain couples TRBV29-1 to TRBJ2-5, with 7 positions matching TRBD2. The V gene end was trimmed by 4 bases and the J gene end by 5 bases; junction bases not matched to a gene: 7. The CDR3 has 13 amino acids. Germline CDR1 SQVTM, CDR2 ANQGSEA. CDR3 in amino acids: CSVGTSGVETQYF. CDR3 nucleotide sequence: TGCAGCGTTGGGACTAGTGGGGTGGAGACCCAGTACTTC.

The V call is TRBV12-3 or TRBV12-4, the J call TRBJ2-2, with D uncertain. This CDR3 region has 16 residues. V gave up 5 bases and J gave up 5 bases, with 18 bases separating them. The CDR3 DNA reads as TGTGCCAGCAGTCCTGTCCTGAGGTTGGGGACCGGGGAGCTGTTTTTT. Encoded protein: CASSPVLRLGTGELFF.

The chain is built from TRBV7-9 and TRBJ2-1; either TRBD1 or TRBD2 may fit D (5 bases each). The germline V gene encodes CDR1 SEHNR and CDR2 FQNEAQ (reference sequence). The CDR3 has 18 amino acids. V was cut by 3 bases and J by 9 bases, with 27 bases left in between. CDR3 nucleotides: TGTGCCAGCAGCTTCCAATGGGACCATATTACTCCAGGGAGTGAGCAGTTCTTC. Amino acids: CASSFQWDHITPGSEQFF.

The rearrangement joins TRBV29-1 to TRBJ1-4; D possibly corresponds to TRBD1 (6 bases). Germline V gene data show CDR1 as SQVTM and CDR2 as ANQGSEA. This CDR3 comprises 14 residues. Trimming took off 2 bases at V and 4 bases at J, with 11 bases between the two ends. The CDR3 here is CSVERGSINEKLFF. CDR3 nucleotide sequence: TGCAGCGTTGAAAGGGGGTCGATTAATGAAAAACTGTTTTTT.

This clonotype has just a few counts. The chain has TRBV6-1 and TRBJ2-5; D is ambiguous. V was trimmed by 6 bases and J by 2 bases, leaving 4 bases between them. The CDR3 has 11 amino acids. Per the germline V gene, CDR1 is MNHNS and CDR2 is SASEGT. CDR3 protein: CASRRQETQYF. The CDR3 nucleotides read TGTGCCAGCAGAAGACAAGAGACCCAGTACTTC.

The V and J genes are TRBV12-3 or TRBV12-4 and TRBJ2-4; D is unclear. The ends were cut back, 4 bases at V and 11 bases at J, with 21 bases in the middle. This CDR3 spans 15 amino acids. CDR3 amino acids: CASSWVTGQATVQYF. CDR3 nucleotides: TGTGCCAGCAGTTGGGTAACCGGCCAGGCTACGGTTCAGTACTTC.